The next 27 T cell receptor beta chains were all read from a single sample in a study of cytomegalovirus exposure and HLA in healthy donors. It was with 60 Vbeta and 13 Jbeta primers that the PCR ran. TCRdb's copy holds only in-frame clones and misses some; the assay was immunoSEQ multiplex PCR. Its table records roughly 120,000 clones. Input material: PBMCs. The origin of the receptors is a man aged 35 to 55 in good health and CMV-seropositive.

V usage is TRBV7-7 and J usage is TRBJ2-7; the D gene is possibly TRBD2 (7 bases). Trimming cost V 2 bases and J 7 bases, with 18 bases left between them. CDR1 and CDR2 (germline): SSHAT, FNYEAQ (reference sequence). This CDR3 spans 15 amino acids. The CDR3 here is CASSLRGGSVEEQYF. The CDR3 nucleotides are TGTGCCAGCAGCTTACGCGGGGGCTCGGTAGAAGAGCAGTACTTC.

Details on this clone: The same CDR3 also results from other DNA sequences found in this sample. This chain connects TRBV5-1 to TRBJ1-1; maybe TRBD1 (5 bases). V lost 4 bases to trimming and J lost 0 bases, with 16 bases between them. The CDR3 is 16 residues long. Germline V gives CDR1 SGHRS, CDR2 YFSETQ. The CDR3 is CASSPGHGDMNTEAFF. CDR3 DNA: TGCGCCAGCAGCCCTGGACACGGCGACATGAACACTGAAGCTTTCTTT. Filled out from reference TRBV5-1 and TRBJ1-1, the complete variable domain reads KAGVTQTPRYLIKTRGQQVTLSCSPISGHRSVSWYQQTPGQGLQFLFEYFSETQRNKGNFPGRFSGRQFSNSRSEMNVSTLELGDSALYLCASSPGHGDMNTEAFFGQGTRLTVV.

This chain joins TRBV4-2 and TRBJ2-3; D may be TRBD2 (5 bases). CDR1 LGHNA and CDR2 YNFKEQ come from the germline V gene. The CDR3 is 13 residues long. Trimming cost V 8 bases and J 6 bases, with 15 bases left between them. CDR3 bases: TGTGCCAGCTCCCCCCGTGAGCGGGATACGCAGTATTTT. The encoded protein is CASSPRERDTQYF.

This sequence joins TRBV4-2 and TRBJ2-1; 11 bases fit TRBD2. Looked up from germline, CDR1 is LGHNA and CDR2 is YNFKEQ. Trimming removed 2 bases from V and 0 bases from J; junction bases left unmatched: 9. The CDR3 runs to 19 residues. CDR3 sequence: CASSQSGLAVGSSYNEQFF. The CDR3 region has the DNA TGTGCCAGCAGCCAATCGGGACTAGCGGTAGGGAGCTCCTACAATGAGCAGTTCTTC.

This rearrangement joins TRBV19 to TRBJ1-2, with 9 bases identical to TRBD1. The CDR3 covers 16 residues. With V trimmed by 9 bases and J by 4 bases, 15 bases remained unmatched. The germline gives CDR1 LNHDA, CDR2 SQIVND (reference sequence). The CDR3 DNA sequence: TGTGCCAGCAAGCCCATCAGTGGGGACAGGGTCTATGGCTACACCTTC. It encodes CASKPISGDRVYGYTF.

J is TRBJ2-1 and V is TRBV9, with 8 bases lining up with TRBD2. This CDR3 spans 15 amino acids. Germline lookup yields CDR1 SGDLS and CDR2 YYNGEE. V gave up 4 bases and J gave up 10 bases; unmatched junction bases: 13. The CDR3, as DNA: TGTGCCAGCAGCAAAACTAGCGGTGGGATGGGAGAGCAGTTCTTC. This codes for CASSKTSGGMGEQFF.

The chain recombines TRBV7-6 with TRBJ2-6; possibly TRBD2 for D (7 bases). Germline V lookup: CDR1 SGHVS, CDR2 FNYEAQ. The CDR3 runs to 20 residues. V dropped 1 base and J dropped 0 bases, with 19 bases sitting between them. The CDR3 region is CASSLVAGEGLSSGANVLTF. DNA for the CDR3: TGTGCCAGCAGCTTAGTTGCAGGGGAGGGGTTGAGCTCTGGGGCCAACGTCCTGACTTTC.

The chain uses TRBV30 and TRBJ1-1; D is ambiguous. CDR3 size: 14 residues. V shed 2 bases and J shed 11 bases, with 21 bases lying between them. CDR1 and CDR2 (germline): GTSNPN, SVGIG (reference sequence). The CDR3 reads CAWSYGSGKVWAFF. CDR3 nucleotides: TGTGCCTGGAGTTATGGGTCAGGCAAGGTGTGGGCTTTCTTT.

The CDR3 coding sequence is TGTGCCATCAGTGAGACAGTTAAGAACACTGAAGCTTTCTTT. Translating gives CAISETVKNTEAFF. The V and J genes are TRBV10-3 and TRBJ1-1; D uncertain. Germline V gene data show CDR1 as ENHRY and CDR2 as SYGVKD. CDR3 length: 14 amino acids. V lost 2 bases and J 1 base, leaving 8 bases between the germline ends.

V is TRBV9 and J is TRBJ1-1; 8 positions match TRBD1. Germline assignment: CDR1 SGDLS and CDR2 YYNGEE. Germline trimming cut 2 bases from V and 4 bases from J; bases unmatched to any gene: 7. The CDR3 is 15 residues long. CDR3 bases: TGTGCCAGCAGCGTCGCAGGGGGCGGGGGCACTGAAGCTTTCTTT. Translation: CASSVAGGGGTEAFF.

This chain links TRBV29-1 with TRBJ1-2, with TRBD1 matching over 9 bases. The junction had 14 bases not matched to a gene; V was cut back by 7 bases and J by 2 bases. The CDR3 contains 16 residues. Germline CDR1 is SQVTM and CDR2 is ANQGSEA. DNA of the CDR3: TGCAGCGGTATTCCCTTGACAGGGGGAAGCAACTATGGCTACACCTTC. Amino acids: CSGIPLTGGSNYGYTF.

V and J are TRBV20-1 and TRBJ2-7; D remains ambiguous. V shed 1 base and J shed 4 bases, with 5 bases lying between them. The V gene's germline CDR1 is DFQATT and CDR2 SNEGSKA (reference sequence). This CDR3 contains 11 residues. CDR3 coding DNA: TGCAGTGCTAGAGTAATTTACGAGCAGTACTTC. Protein sequence: CSARVIYEQYF.

This chain connects TRBV28 to TRBJ2-7; 10 positions agree with TRBD2. The germline V gene encodes CDR1 MDHEN and CDR2 SYDVKM. The CDR3 contains 14 residues. The V and J ends lost 8 bases and 3 bases, in that order; junction bases with no gene match: 7. The CDR3 region has the DNA TGTGCCAGCTCAGGAGCTAGCGGGAGCTACGAGCAGTACTTC. Protein: CASSGASGSYEQYF.

The chain recombines TRBV19 with TRBJ1-1, with 7 bases that match TRBD1. The germline V gene has CDR1 LNHDA and CDR2 SQIVND (reference sequence). The junction had 13 bases not matched to a gene; V was cut back by 3 bases and J by 3 bases. This CDR3 comprises 17 residues. CDR3 in DNA: TGTGCCAGTAGTATTACGACAGGGACGGGTAGTGACACTGAAGCTTTCTTT. This encodes CASSITTGTGSDTEAFF.

This chain connects TRBV5-1 to TRBJ2-7, with D maybe TRBD1 (5 bases). Trimming cost V 3 bases and J 2 bases, with 15 bases left between them. This CDR3 region has 15 residues. The V gene's germline CDR1 is SGHRS and CDR2 YFSETQ. The CDR3 sequence: CASSWVPEGAYEQYF. The CDR3 coding sequence is TGCGCCAGCAGCTGGGTCCCGGAAGGGGCCTACGAGCAGTACTTC.

The chain carries TRBV30 and TRBJ2-7; D is undetermined. V was trimmed by 1 base and J by 2 bases, leaving 6 bases between them. The CDR3 sequence is 12 residues long. Germline V gives CDR1 GTSNPN, CDR2 SVGIG (reference sequence). CDR3 residues: CAWSGTAYEQYF. The CDR3 DNA follows: TGTGCCTGGAGTGGAACAGCCTACGAGCAGTACTTC.

Regarding this clone: This specimen includes other DNA sequences encoding the same CDR3. The chain couples TRBV2 to TRBJ2-3; 12 bases match TRBD2. Trimming removed 6 bases from V and 9 bases from J; junction bases left unmatched: 7. From germline, CDR1 is SNHLY and CDR2 FYNNEI. CDR3 length: 14 residues. CDR3 DNA sequence: TGTGCCAGCAGCGCGACTAGCGGGAGAGGAACGCAGTATTTT. Amino acid sequence: CASSATSGRGTQYF.

J is TRBJ2-6 and V is TRBV4-2; perhaps TRBD1 as D (5 bases). Trimming took off 1 base at V and 0 bases at J, with 19 bases between the two ends. This CDR3 region has 20 residues. The V gene's germline CDR1 is LGHNA and CDR2 YNFKEQ. The CDR3 region is CASSQVGTGYPSSGANVLTF. The CDR3, as DNA: TGTGCCAGCAGCCAAGTAGGCACAGGCTATCCCAGCTCTGGGGCCAACGTCCTGACTTTC.

The CDR3 DNA is TGTGCCGTACAGGAGAGACGAGAGACCCAGTACTTC. Its translation: CAVQERRETQYF. The chain links TRBV2 to TRBJ2-5, with D maybe TRBD1 (5 bases). There are 12 residues in the CDR3. V shed 11 bases and J shed 4 bases, with 14 bases lying between them. The germline CDR1 and CDR2 sequences are SNHLY and FYNNEI. Full variable domain (missing parts from reference TRBV2 and TRBJ2-5): EPEVTQTPSHQVTQMGQEVILRCVPISNHLYFYWYRQILGQKVEFLVSFYNNEISEKSEIFDDQFSVERPDGSNFTLKIRSTKLEDSAMYFCAVQERRETQYFGPGTRLLVL.

V usage is TRBV4-1 and J usage is TRBJ2-7; 9 bases agree with TRBD2. The CDR3 runs to 18 residues. In germline, CDR1 is MGHRA, CDR2 YSYEKL. The ends lost 3 bases at V and 7 bases at J; junction bases unmatched: 19. CDR3: CASSHFFLDRGRAWEQYF. The CDR3, as DNA: TGCGCCAGCAGCCATTTTTTCCTGGATCGCGGGAGGGCATGGGAGCAGTACTTC.

V and J are TRBV6-6 and TRBJ2-6; D is perhaps TRBD1 (5 bases). The CDR3 has 15 amino acids. Per the germline V gene, CDR1 is MNHNY and CDR2 is SVGAGI (reference sequence). The V and J ends lost 8 bases and 2 bases respectively, with 13 bases between them. The chain's CDR3 is CASLATEAGANVLTF. CDR3 DNA sequence: TGTGCCAGCCTCGCGACAGAGGCTGGGGCCAACGTCCTGACTTTC.

The chain employs TRBV7-2 and TRBJ2-2; 8 nucleotides line up with TRBD1. With V trimmed by 6 bases and J by 5 bases, 8 bases remained unmatched. Looked up from germline, CDR1 is SGHTA and CDR2 is FQGNSA. This CDR3 contains 15 residues. CDR3: CASRLTGGGTGELFF. CDR3 bases: TGTGCCAGCAGATTAACAGGGGGTGGTACCGGGGAGCTGTTTTTT. Full variable domain (missing parts from reference TRBV7-2 and TRBJ2-2): GAGVSQSPSNKVTEKGKDVELRCDPISGHTALYWYRQSLGQGLEFLIYFQGNSAPDKSGLPSDRFSAERTGGSVSTLTIQRTQQEDSAVYLCASRLTGGGTGELFFGEGSRLTVL.

This chain joins TRBV5-1 and TRBJ2-3, with 8 positions matching TRBD2. CDR3 size: 16 residues. In germline, CDR1 is SGHRS, CDR2 YFSETQ. V lost 4 bases to trimming and J lost 1 base; unmatched junction nucleotides: 8. The CDR3 coding sequence is TGCGCCAGCAGCGGGGGAGCGGGAGCTGGCACAGATACGCAGTATTTT. It encodes CASSGGAGAGTDTQYF.

The chain uses TRBV10-3 and TRBJ2-1, with TRBD2 identical over 16 bases. Germline values: CDR1 ENHRY, CDR2 SYGVKD. The length of the CDR3 is 16 residues. Trimming took 4 bases from V and 9 from J; bases not matched to a gene: 6. The DNA of the CDR3 is TGTGCCATCAGTGGGGGACTAGCGGGAGGGCCGGGTGAGCAGTTCTTC. Amino acid sequence: CAISGGLAGGPGEQFF.

The rearrangement uses TRBV6-1 and TRBJ2-1; 10 nucleotides match TRBD1. CDR1 is MNHNS, CDR2 SASEGT, per germline. CDR3 length: 15 amino acids. V trimming: 6 bases; J trimming: 6 bases; junction bases outside the gene matches: 8. The CDR3 region is CASRRQGAGSNEQFF. The CDR3, as DNA: TGTGCCAGCAGAAGACAGGGGGCTGGGTCCAATGAGCAGTTCTTC.

The rearrangement joins TRBV6-7 to TRBJ2-5, with a tentative D call TRBD2 (6 bases). TRBV6-7 is recorded as an ORF, its role being uncertain. V lost 6 bases to trimming and J lost 0 bases, with 23 bases between them. The CDR3 extends over 18 amino acids. The CDR3 loop is CASSQPHKSGRNQETQYF. CDR3 nucleotides: TGTGCCAGCAGCCAACCCCATAAGTCCGGGAGAAACCAAGAGACCCAGTACTTC.

The chain employs TRBV6-6 and TRBJ1-2; 11 positions match TRBD1. Germline CDR1 is MNHNY and CDR2 is SVGAGI (reference sequence). With 2 bases clipped from V and 4 bases from J, the junction kept 3 bases outside the gene matches. CDR3 size: 15 residues. The CDR3 sequence: CASSYRTGGSYGYTF. In nucleotides, the CDR3 is TGTGCCAGCAGTTACCGGACAGGGGGCTCCTATGGCTACACCTTC.